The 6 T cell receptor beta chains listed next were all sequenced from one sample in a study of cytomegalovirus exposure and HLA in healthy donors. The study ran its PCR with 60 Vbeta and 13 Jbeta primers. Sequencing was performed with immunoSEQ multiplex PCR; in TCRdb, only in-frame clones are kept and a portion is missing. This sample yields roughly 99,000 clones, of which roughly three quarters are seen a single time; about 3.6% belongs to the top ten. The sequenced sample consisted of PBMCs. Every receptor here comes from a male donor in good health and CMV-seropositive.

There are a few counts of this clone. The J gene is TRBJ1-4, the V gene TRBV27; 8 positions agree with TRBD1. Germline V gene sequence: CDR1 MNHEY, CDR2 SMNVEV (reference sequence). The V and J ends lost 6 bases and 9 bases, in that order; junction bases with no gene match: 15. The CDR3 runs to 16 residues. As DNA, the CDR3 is TGTGCCAGCAGCCTCACCCAGGGGGCGGGGTGGAAAAAACTGTTTTTT. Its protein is CASSLTQGAGWKKLFF.

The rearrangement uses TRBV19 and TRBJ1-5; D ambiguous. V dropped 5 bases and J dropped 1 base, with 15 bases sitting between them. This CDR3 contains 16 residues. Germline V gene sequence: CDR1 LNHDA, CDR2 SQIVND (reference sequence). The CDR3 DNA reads TGTGCCAGTAGTGGAGCGGGAGCTGGGAGCAATCAGCCCCAGCATTTT. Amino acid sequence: CASSGAGAGSNQPQHF.

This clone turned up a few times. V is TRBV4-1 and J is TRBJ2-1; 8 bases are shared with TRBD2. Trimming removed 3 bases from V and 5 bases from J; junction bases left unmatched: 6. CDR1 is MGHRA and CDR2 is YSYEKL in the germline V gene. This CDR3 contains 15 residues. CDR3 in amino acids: CASSQGTRTHNEQFF. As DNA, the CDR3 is TGCGCCAGCAGCCAGGGGACTAGAACCCACAATGAGCAGTTCTTC.

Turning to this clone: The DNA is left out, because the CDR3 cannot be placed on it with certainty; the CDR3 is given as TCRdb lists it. The CDR3 sequence: CASSSSGLAAYEQYF. This chain joins TRBV7-2 and TRBJ2-7; TRBD2 is the table's D call and was not checked against the DNA. Including both end residues, the CDR3 is 15 amino acids long. The germline V gene has CDR1 SGHTA and CDR2 FQGNSA.

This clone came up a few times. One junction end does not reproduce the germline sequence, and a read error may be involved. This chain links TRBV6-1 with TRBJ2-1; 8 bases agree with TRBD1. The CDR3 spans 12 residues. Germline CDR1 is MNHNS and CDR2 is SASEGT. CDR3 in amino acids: CASSPRQGIMIF. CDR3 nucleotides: TGTGCCAGCAGTCCCCGACAGGGGATAATGATCTTC.

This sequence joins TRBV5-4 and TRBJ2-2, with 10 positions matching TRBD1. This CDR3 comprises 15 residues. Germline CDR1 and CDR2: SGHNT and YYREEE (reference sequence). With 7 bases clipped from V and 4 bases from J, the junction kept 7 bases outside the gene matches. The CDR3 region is CASADRGRVTGELFF. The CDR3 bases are TGTGCCAGCGCAGACAGGGGGCGCGTCACCGGGGAGCTGTTTTTT.